This is a list of T cell receptor beta chains from one sample in a study of blood T cell repertoires in COVID-19. Sequencing used immunoSEQ multiplex PCR; TCRdb keeps in-frame clones, though not all of them. The sample consists of tens of thousands of clones, roughly 86% of them appearing once. Material for sequencing was peripheral blood. The receptors come from a man aged 50 to 60 with active or convalescent COVID-19. Both conserved end residues are part of each CDR3. The D gene is left open where the match is weak. Size values are once, few and many counts, or a class for expanded clones, and some rows have none.

size	D	V	J	CDR3	DNA
-	-	TRBV9	TRBJ2-2	CASSGNNRDRTGELFF	TGTGCCAGCAGCGGCAACAACAGGGATCGTACCGGGGAGCTGTTTTTT
-	-	TRBV15	TRBJ2-5	CATSRDSSRIQETQYF	TGTGCCACCAGCAGAGATAGTTCCAGGATCCAAGAGACCCAGTACTTC
once	TRBD1	TRBV19	TRBJ1-5	CASTDRGIQPQHF	TGTGCCAGTACTGACAGGGGGATTCAGCCCCAGCATTTT
-	-	TRBV28	TRBJ1-2	CASSHPSTGLDGYTF	TGTGCCAGCAGTCACCCGTCAACAGGGTTAGATGGCTACACCTTC
-	-	TRBV10-1	TRBJ2-5	CASSGQVQETQYF	TGCGCCAGCAGTGGACAGGTTCAAGAGACCCAGTACTTC
-	TRBD1	TRBV4-1	TRBJ1-6	CASSQEGGQGGSPLHF	TGCGCCAGCAGCCAAGAAGGGGGACAGGGAGGTTCACCCCTCCACTTT
few	-	TRBV2	TRBJ1-2	CASSEDTFNYGYTF	TGTGCCAGCAGTGAAGACACCTTTAACTATGGCTACACCTTC
-	TRBD2	TRBV6-1	TRBJ2-3	CASSARSLAGLSTDTQYF	TGTGCCAGCAGTGCCCGGAGTCTAGCGGGGCTTAGCACAGATACGCAGTATTTT
-	TRBD1	TRBV5-6	TRBJ1-2	CASSSGTGHYGYTF	TGTGCCAGCAGCTCCGGGACAGGGCACTATGGCTACACCTTC
-	-	TRBV7-6	TRBJ2-2	CASSLGRGLYTGELFF	TGTGCCAGCAGCTTAGGAAGGGGACTTTACACCGGGGAGCTGTTTTTT
-	TRBD2	TRBV6-5	TRBJ2-1	CASSLGLDSYNEQFF	TGTGCCAGCAGCCTCGGACTAGACTCCTACAATGAGCAGTTCTTC
-	-	TRBV18	TRBJ1-2	CASSPLSGANYGYTF	TGTGCCAGCTCACCCCTCTCGGGGGCTAACTATGGCTACACCTTC
once	TRBD2	TRBV6-2/TRBV6-3	TRBJ2-7	CASSYREGYSYEQYF	TGTGCCAGCAGTTACAGGGAGGGTTACTCCTACGAGCAGTACTTC
-	-	TRBV4-3	TRBJ1-6	CASSSGQTRDSPLHF	TGCGCCAGCAGCTCAGGACAGACAAGGGATTCACCCCTCCACTTT
-	-	TRBV6-5	TRBJ2-5	CATKDKGETQYF	TGTGCCACCAAGGACAAAGGAGAGACCCAGTACTTC
-	TRBD1	TRBV5-6	TRBJ1-2	CASSQQGADGYTF	TGTGCCAGCAGCCAACAGGGGGCCGATGGCTACACCTTC
once	TRBD1	TRBV5-1	TRBJ1-1	CASSFGDRGEAFF	TGCGCCAGCAGCTTCGGGGACAGGGGTGAAGCTTTCTTT
few	-	TRBV6-6	TRBJ1-5	CASSRTGVGNQPQHF	TGTGCCAGCAGTCGAACGGGGGTGGGCAATCAGCCCCAGCATTTT
-	TRBD1	TRBV27	TRBJ2-5	CASSWGQGEETQYF	TGTGCCAGCAGTTGGGGACAGGGGGAAGAGACCCAGTACTTC
-	-	TRBV29-1	TRBJ2-5	CSGESGPQETQYF	TGCAGCGGCGAATCAGGGCCTCAAGAGACCCAGTACTTC
-	-	TRBV6-5	TRBJ2-4	CASSYSRGSGKNIQYF	TGTGCCAGCAGTTACTCAAGGGGCTCGGGCAAAAACATTCAGTACTTC
few	-	TRBV9	TRBJ1-5	CASSVSDTATQPQHF	TGTGCCAGCAGCGTCTCCGACACTGCGACGCAGCCCCAGCATTTT
-	TRBD1	TRBV6-5	TRBJ1-4	CASRRTGVGEKLFF	TGTGCCAGCAGGAGGACAGGAGTTGGTGAAAAACTGTTTTTT
-	-	TRBV5-1	TRBJ1-2	CASTEYGYTF	TGCGCCAGCACCGAGTATGGCTACACCTTC
-	-	TRBV30	TRBJ2-3	CAWKVGGNTDTQYF	TGTGCCTGGAAGGTCGGGGGTAACACAGATACGCAGTATTTT
-	-	TRBV20-1	TRBJ2-3	CSASPDPGITDTQYF	TGCAGTGCTAGTCCAGACCCGGGGATCACAGATACGCAGTATTTT
-	-	TRBV2	TRBJ1-2	CASHQPGNYGYTF	TGTGCCAGCCACCAGCCCGGGAACTATGGCTACACCTTC
-	-	TRBV5-1	TRBJ2-7	CASRRTEYSYEQYF	TGCGCCAGCAGACGGACAGAGTACTCCTACGAGCAGTACTTC
-	-	TRBV25-1	TRBJ1-5	CASSRAGLNQPQHF	TGTGCCAGCAGTAGGGCAGGACTCAATCAGCCCCAGCATTTT
-	-	TRBV29-1	TRBJ2-7	CSVRDTSYEQYF	TGCAGCGTCCGGGACACCTCCTACGAGCAGTACTTC
-	TRBD2	TRBV3-1/TRBV3-2	TRBJ2-2	CASSQGPAGTGELFF	TGTGCCAGCAGCCAAGGCCCAGCGGGAACCGGGGAGCTGTTTTTT